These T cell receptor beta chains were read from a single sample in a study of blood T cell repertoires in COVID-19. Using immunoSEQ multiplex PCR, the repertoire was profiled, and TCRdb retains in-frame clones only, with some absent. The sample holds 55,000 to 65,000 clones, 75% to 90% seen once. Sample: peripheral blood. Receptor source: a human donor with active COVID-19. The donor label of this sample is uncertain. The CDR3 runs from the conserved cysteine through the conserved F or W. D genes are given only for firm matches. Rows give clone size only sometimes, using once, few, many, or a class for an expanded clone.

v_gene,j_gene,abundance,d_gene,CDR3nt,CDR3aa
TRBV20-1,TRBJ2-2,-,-,TGCAGTGCTAGTGCACTGGGGGCGGACACCGGGGAGCTGTTTTTT,CSASALGADTGELFF
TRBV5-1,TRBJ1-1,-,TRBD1,TGCGCCAGCAGTCCCGGGACAGCCCCCGTTTCGTACACTGAAGCTTTCTTT,CASSPGTAPVSYTEAFF
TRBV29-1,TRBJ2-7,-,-,TGCAGCGTTTTACAGGGAAGCTACGAGCAGTACTTC,CSVLQGSYEQYF
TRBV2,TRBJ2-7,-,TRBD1,TGTGCCAGCAGTTTTAACAGGGGGAACGAGCAGTACTTC,CASSFNRGNEQYF
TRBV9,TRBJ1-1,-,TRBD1,TGTGCCAGCAGCGTGGGACAGCCCTTGGGCACTGAAGCTTTCTTT,CASSVGQPLGTEAFF
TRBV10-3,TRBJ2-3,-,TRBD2,TGTGCCATCAAGGCGGGAGGGCAAGCGGATACGCAGTATTTT,CAIKAGGQADTQYF
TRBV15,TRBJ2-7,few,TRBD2,TGTGCCACCAGCAGAGCCCACCCCTCTAGCGGTAGCTCCTACGAGCAGTACTTC,CATSRAHPSSGSSYEQYF
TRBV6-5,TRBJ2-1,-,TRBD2,TGTGCCAGCAGCCGTAGCGGGAGCGGTCACAATGAGCAGTTCTTC,CASSRSGSGHNEQFF
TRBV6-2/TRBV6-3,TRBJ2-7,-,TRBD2,TGTGCCAGCAGTGGAGCGGGGCGGTCCTACGAGCAGTACTTC,CASSGAGRSYEQYF
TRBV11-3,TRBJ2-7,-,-,TGTGCCAGCAGCTTAGTGTCCGGGGACGAGCAGTACTTC,CASSLVSGDEQYF
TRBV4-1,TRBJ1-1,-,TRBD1,TGCGCCAGCAGCGAAACAGGGGGCTACACTGAAGCTTTCTTT,CASSETGGYTEAFF
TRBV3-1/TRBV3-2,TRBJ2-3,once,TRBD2,TGTGCCAGCAGCCAAGTCTTTCCCGGGGGGGGCACAGATACGCAGTATTTT,CASSQVFPGGGTDTQYF
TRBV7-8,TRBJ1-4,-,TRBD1,TGTGCCAGCAGGCGGGACAGCGCGACTACTAATGAAAAACTGTTTTTT,CASRRDSATTNEKLFF
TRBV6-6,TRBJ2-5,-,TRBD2,TGTGCCAGCAGTCCTATTCTTATTAGCGGGAGATTTGGGGAGACCCAGTACTTC,CASSPILISGRFGETQYF
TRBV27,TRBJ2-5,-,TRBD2,TGTGCCAGCGGATACGCGCCAGCGGGGGACCAAGAGACCCAGTACTTC,CASGYAPAGDQETQYF
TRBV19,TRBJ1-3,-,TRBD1,TGTGCCAGTAGTCCTCGTGGGACAGGGGCCACCTCTGGAAACACCATATATTTT,CASSPRGTGATSGNTIYF
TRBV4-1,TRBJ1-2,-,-,TGCGCCAGCAGCCAAGATGGGGCCTATGGCTACACCTTC,CASSQDGAYGYTF
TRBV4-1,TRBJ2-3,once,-,TGCGCCAGCAGCCAACACCCGGGGGAAGATACGCAGTATTTT,CASSQHPGEDTQYF
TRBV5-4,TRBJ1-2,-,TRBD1,TGTGCCAGCAGCTTCCCCGGACAGGGGAGTACGGGCTACACCTTC,CASSFPGQGSTGYTF
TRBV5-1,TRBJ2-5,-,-,TGCGCCAGCAGTAAAGGACTTCAAGAGACCCAGTACTTC,CASSKGLQETQYF